This TCR beta chain was retrieved from a study of blood T cells in healthy people across ages (dated by TCRdb to about 2015). Background for the entire study: In model experiments, template switching captured roughly one uniquely barcoded TCR beta cDNA molecule for every two T cells. Age-related changes in TCR beta repertoire diversity were measured in the study by deep sequencing normalized with unique cDNA molecular identifiers. Four age groups were formed from the donors: young (average approximately 16 years), middle-aged (just under 40), aged (approximately 60) and long-lived (roughly 81). To avoid experimental bias, donors of different ages were distributed randomly across sequencing lanes. For two donors (one aged 18 to 30 and one aged 80 or older), the study analyzed two additional independent replicas of 1 million unique cDNA reads from the same blood draw.

The investigation overall reported the following: A strong correlation was found between observed TCR beta diversity and the percentage of naive T cells measured by flow cytometry. Since profiling was done on bulk unsorted PBMCs, naive and antigen-experienced compartments could not be conclusively compared. Donor CMV infection status was unknown, potentially confounding age-related changes in expanded clonotypes. Compared with the aged group, more naive CD4+ T cells, fewer expanded clones and increased TCR diversity were shown by the long-lived group, suggesting age selection. Estimates of total diversity based on one million sequenced T cells were considered lower bounds and underestimates. As age increased, observed TCR beta diversity per million T cells dropped in a roughly linear way, and a significant reduction was already evident by age 40.

Donors were a few dozen systemically healthy Caucasian individuals from Russia aged roughly 6 to 90 years. Approximately 10 milliliters of peripheral blood were collected from each donor into EDTA-treated Vacutainer tubes. Ficoll-Paque density-gradient centrifugation was used to isolate PBMCs, with at least 7 million obtained per sample. Trizol reagent was used to extract total RNA from PBMCs, with at least 5.5 micrograms per sample. The percentages of naive CD45RAhigh/CD27high T cells were determined by flow cytometry on a PBMC aliquot from every donor. On this clonotype: The target of this receptor is not known. Qualities for individual bases were not recorded, and no much larger clone is one base off.

The library was generated by 5' RACE. The sample was run on an Illumina HiSeq 2500. A second PCR of roughly 6 to 12 cycles was run with a J-beta primer mix and a sample-barcoded 5' primer. A unique molecular identifier was introduced onto each TCR beta cDNA molecule by a template-switch 5' adaptor carrying 12 random nucleotides. At least 2.5 million CDR3-containing paired-end reads were obtained from each sample. First-strand cDNA synthesis was performed from all RNA using the Mint cDNA synthesis kit, with priming by a TRBC-specific oligonucleotide. All cDNA was treated with uracil-DNA glycosylase and then went through a first 18-cycle PCR with the universal primers M1SS and BC2_uni_R. In the original analysis: For normalization, 1 million high-quality reads were randomly selected from each sample, with every read carrying a distinct molecular identifier. Reads with shared molecular identifiers were discarded instead of being binned into consensus sequences. MiTCR, set to a Q25 quality threshold and the strictest error-elimination algorithm, was used for CDR3 identification, clonotype clustering and error correction. A nonparametric unseen species model with Euler transformation was used to estimate lower-bound total TCR beta diversity. Clones were called with MiXCR by TCRdb after fastp trimmed the public reads at Q25, and only in-frame beta chains were retained. Rows are unified per CDR3 protein, each entry keeping the most common DNA and genes. The V and J calls were determined by TCRdb, not by the authors. This sample holds roughly 1,500,000 distinct CDR3 sequences; about 32% were observed only once. Around 11% of the sample goes to the ten largest clones.

V lost 5 bases and J lost 4 bases; the stretch between them is 14 bases long. Reading from cysteine to phenylalanine, the CDR3 counts 15 amino acids. The read is trimmed to its CDR3 DNA, 45 bases read in frame from base 1. The chain is made from TRBV12-3 or TRBV12-4 and TRBJ1-4, with the identity of the D gene unclear. Sequenced sample: blood. This sequence was found in a woman aged 25 to 39 in good health. The DNA is TGTGCCAGCAGTCACACACCTGGAGGTAATGAAAAACTGTTTTTT. Its protein is CASSHTPGGNEKLFF.